These 24 T cell receptor beta chains originate from one sample sequenced in a study of CD8+ T cells in alopecia areata. cDNA reverse transcribed from extracted RNA served as the sequencing template. The protocol was immunoSEQ multiplex PCR, while the TCRdb copy is restricted to in-frame clones and leaves out a portion. This sample has approximately 40,000 clones, with under 65% found just once. CD4+ cells belonging to four or five patients, who were in the biomarker study, were further sorted into CD25+CD127- cells. Sequenced material: CD4+ Tregs sorted from blood. These receptors were collected from a human donor with alopecia areata.

This clone was detected only a few times. This chain uses TRBV29-1 with TRBJ2-7; TRBD1 is a possible D gene (6 bases). The CDR3 loop spans 13 amino acids. V dropped 6 bases and J dropped 3 bases, with 15 bases sitting between them. Per the germline V gene, CDR1 is SQVTM and CDR2 is ANQGSEA. The chain's CDR3 is CSVEGQSLYEQYF. CDR3 DNA: TGCAGCGTCGAGGGACAAAGCCTCTACGAGCAGTACTTC.

The rearrangement links TRBV4-2 to TRBJ2-6; D could derive from TRBD1 or TRBD2 (5 bases each). Germline CDR1 is LGHNA and CDR2 is YNFKEQ. The V end was cut by 6 bases, the J end by 0 bases, with 18 bases between. The CDR3 sequence is 18 residues long. The DNA of the CDR3 is TGTGCCAGCAGTGCGACCGGGACGCCAAACTCTGGGGCCAACGTCCTGACTTTC. This sequence encodes CASSATGTPNSGANVLTF.

This clone was picked up one time. The V gene is TRBV6-5, the J gene TRBJ2-7, with D perhaps assigned TRBD1 or TRBD2 (5 bases each). This CDR3 is 14 amino acids long. The V gene's germline CDR1 is MNHEY and CDR2 SVGAGI. Trimming took 7 bases from V and 2 from J, leaving 15 bases between them. Here the CDR3 reads CASIGASPPYEQYF. As DNA, the CDR3 is TGTGCCAGCATCGGGGCTAGCCCTCCCTACGAGCAGTACTTC.

Here the CDR3 reads CSASSTGDIQYF. CDR3 nucleotides: TGCAGCGCCTCATCAACAGGGGACATTCAGTACTTC. The genes are TRBV29-1 and TRBJ2-4; TRBD1 agrees at 7 bases. This CDR3 is 12 amino acids long. Germline V gene sequence: CDR1 SQVTM, CDR2 ANQGSEA. V was pared by 7 bases and J by 8 bases, with 8 bases of the junction left unmatched.

Judged by abundance, this clone is medium-sized. This chain connects TRBV7-3 to TRBJ1-1, with D uncertain. This CDR3 has 13 amino acids. Trimming left V 4 bases short and J 2 bases short, with 8 bases between. CDR1 is SGHTA and CDR2 is FQGTGA in the germline V gene. The CDR3 DNA sequence: TGTGCCAGCAGCTCTCAACCCAACACTGAAGCTTTCTTT. This gives the protein CASSSQPNTEAFF.

This clone was counted between two and nine times. The J gene is TRBJ1-4, the V gene TRBV27; 8 bases line up with TRBD1. This CDR3 is 13 amino acids long. V lost 8 bases and J lost 4; bases outside the gene matches: 3. From germline, CDR1 is MNHEY and CDR2 SMNVEV (reference sequence). The CDR3 here is CASGDRFNEKLFF. The CDR3, as DNA: TGTGCCAGCGGGGACAGGTTTAATGAAAAACTGTTTTTT. The variable domain in full, with the rest retrieved from reference TRBV27 and TRBJ1-4, is EAQVTQNPRYLITVTGKKLTVTCSQNMNHEYMSWYRQDPGLGLRQIYYSMNVEVTDKGDVPEGYKVSRKEKRNFPLILESPSPNQTSLYFCASGDRFNEKLFFGSGTQLSVL.

The rearrangement uses TRBV10-3 and TRBJ1-5; 7 bases map to TRBD1. In germline, CDR1 is ENHRY, CDR2 SYGVKD. The CDR3 has 14 residues. The J segment lost 3 bases and the V segment lost 6 bases, leaving 5 bases of the junction unmatched. The CDR3 DNA follows: TGTGCCATCAGCCCGACAGGGACCAATCAGCCCCAGCATTTT. This translates into CAISPTGTNQPQHF.

The table lists this clone with a few counts. V gene TRBV10-3 combines with J gene TRBJ2-7; 9 bases map to TRBD1. The length of the CDR3 is 13 residues. After removal of 2 bases from V and 6 bases from J, the junction contained 2 bases not matched to a gene. The germline CDR1 and CDR2 sequences are ENHRY and SYGVKD. The CDR3 sequence is CAISEGTGTEQYF. As DNA, the CDR3 is TGTGCCATCAGTGAGGGGACAGGGACCGAGCAGTACTTC.

J is TRBJ1-4 and V is TRBV4-3; 8 bases map to TRBD1. The V segment lost 1 base and the J segment 2 bases; nucleotides outside the gene matches: 3. The CDR3 totals 16 residues. Germline CDR1 reads LGHNA; CDR2 reads YSLEER. The DNA for the CDR3 is TGCGCCAGCAGCCAAGGGACAGGGTCGACTAATGAAAAACTGTTTTTT. Its translation is CASSQGTGSTNEKLFF.

This clone counts as large (0.1 to 1%). The chain couples TRBV18 to TRBJ2-1; 11 bases fit TRBD2. The CDR3 has 20 residues. Germline V lookup: CDR1 KGHSH, CDR2 LQKENI. V shed 0 bases, J shed 4 bases, and the junction held 14 bases outside the gene matches. CDR3 in DNA: TGTGCCAGCTCACCACCAGTTAGTAGCGGGAGGGCCCGGTCTTACAATGAGCAGTTCTTC. Its protein is CASSPPVSSGRARSYNEQFF.

Only a few counts were recorded for this clone. The J gene is TRBJ1-4, the V gene TRBV5-8, with D perhaps matching TRBD1 (6 bases). This CDR3 is built from 14 residues. Trimming took off 5 bases at V and 7 bases at J, with 15 bases between the two ends. CDR1 SGHTS and CDR2 YDEGEE come from the germline V gene. The CDR3 region is CASRRGGFREKLFF. The CDR3 nucleotides are TGTGCCAGCAGGCGAGGGGGTTTTCGTGAAAAACTGTTTTTT. Full variable domain (missing parts from reference TRBV5-8 and TRBJ1-4): EAGVTQSPTHLIKTRGQQATLRCSPISGHTSVYWYQQALGLGLQFLLWYDEGEERNRGNFPPRFSGRQFPNYSSELNVNALELEDSALYLCASRRGGFREKLFFGSGTQLSVL.

The genes are TRBV5-1 and TRBJ2-1, with D tentatively TRBD1 or TRBD2 (5 bases each). CDR3 length equals 16 residues. The ends were cut back, 4 bases at V and 6 bases at J, with 20 bases in the middle. From germline, CDR1 is SGHRS and CDR2 YFSETQ. CDR3 nucleotides: TGCGCCAGCAGCACCATTACCCTCTCCGGGACCAATGAGCAGTTCTTC. Protein: CASSTITLSGTNEQFF.

The chain uses TRBV7-8 and TRBJ2-4; D call uncertain. Trimming left V 1 base short and J 9 bases short, with 7 bases between. Looked up from germline, CDR1 is SGHVS and CDR2 is FQNEAQ. The CDR3 extends over 12 amino acids. DNA for the CDR3: TGTGCCAGCAGCTTAGACATGGGCATTCAGTACTTC. It codes for CASSLDMGIQYF.

The rearrangement joins TRBV5-1 to TRBJ2-7, with TRBD1 identical over 7 bases. This CDR3 is 14 amino acids long. Germline V gene sequence: CDR1 SGHRS, CDR2 YFSETQ. Unmatched junction bases numbered 6, after V lost 0 bases and J lost 6 bases. CDR3 nucleotides: TGCGCCAGCAGCTTGGATTCAGGGGGAACCGAGCAGTACTTC. Translated, it gives CASSLDSGGTEQYF.

The J gene is TRBJ2-5, the V gene TRBV5-1; D is undetermined. Germline CDR1 reads SGHRS; CDR2 reads YFSETQ. V lost 4 bases and J lost 5, with 18 bases in between. The CDR3 length is 15 residues. In DNA, the CDR3 is TGCGCCAGCAGCCGGACGGACGCGTTGGGTGAGACCCAGTACTTC. Its translation: CASSRTDALGETQYF.

This sequence joins TRBV4-2 and TRBJ1-1; D is ambiguous. The ends were cut back, 0 bases at V and 3 bases at J, with 5 bases in the middle. The CDR3 runs to 13 residues. CDR1 is LGHNA and CDR2 is YNFKEQ in the germline V gene. The CDR3 nucleotides read TGTGCCAGCAGCCAAGACATCCACACTGAAGCTTTCTTT. As protein: CASSQDIHTEAFF.

This chain joins TRBV30 and TRBJ1-5; D perhaps matches TRBD1 (5 bases). Trimming stripped 4 bases from V and 6 bases from J, with 25 bases between. Germline V gives CDR1 GTSNPN, CDR2 SVGIG (reference sequence). The CDR3 sequence is 17 residues long. The CDR3 loop reads CAWTPPGAGTILQPQHF. The DNA for the CDR3 is TGTGCCTGGACTCCCCCAGGAGCCGGGACCATCCTTCAGCCCCAGCATTTT.

The chain uses TRBV5-1 and TRBJ1-1, with a possible D match to TRBD1 (5 bases). The V end lost 0 bases, the J end lost 6 bases, and 21 bases lay between the germline ends. This CDR3 region has 17 residues. From germline, CDR1 is SGHRS and CDR2 YFSETQ. CDR3 DNA sequence: TGCGCCAGCAGCTTGGCCCTACGGGAAGGGATAGGGGCTGAAGCTTTCTTT. Translation gives CASSLALREGIGAEAFF.

The chain carries TRBV18 and TRBJ2-1, with D perhaps being TRBD1 or TRBD2 (7 bases each). Germline V lookup: CDR1 KGHSH, CDR2 LQKENI. The CDR3 extends over 15 amino acids. V shed 6 bases and J shed 8 bases, with 20 bases lying between them. Written as DNA, the CDR3 is TGTGCCAGCTCCCGCGACAGGGTACGGGGGGATGAGCAGTTCTTC. It translates to CASSRDRVRGDEQFF.

The CDR3 region has the DNA TGTGCCAGTAGTACCGCCGGGACACCAACTCGAGGAAACACCATATATTTT. This gives the protein CASSTAGTPTRGNTIYF. The chain is built from TRBV19 and TRBJ1-3; D perhaps matches TRBD1 (6 bases). V was trimmed by 4 bases and J by 4 bases, leaving 20 bases between them. The length of the CDR3 is 17 residues. CDR1 and CDR2 (germline): LNHDA, SQIVND (reference sequence).

The chain links TRBV5-1 to TRBJ2-3, with D possibly being TRBD1 or TRBD2 (6 bases each). The germline V gene has CDR1 SGHRS and CDR2 YFSETQ. Deletions cut 4 bases from V and 4 bases from J, with 19 bases between. The CDR3 runs to 16 residues. CDR3 residues: CASSRTGALNPDTQYF. In DNA form, the CDR3 reads TGCGCCAGCAGCAGAACGGGGGCCTTAAACCCAGATACGCAGTATTTT.

The CDR3 is CAGTQGDYGYTF. The CDR3 DNA reads as TGCGCCGGCACTCAGGGAGACTATGGCTACACCTTC. This rearrangement joins TRBV23-1 to TRBJ1-2; D is perhaps TRBD1 (5 bases). TRBV23-1 is an ORF, and what it does is uncertain. Trimming removed 11 bases from V and 3 bases from J, with 13 bases in between. This CDR3 contains 12 residues.

The chain uses TRBV5-5 and TRBJ2-2; D gene uncertain. Germline values: CDR1 SGHKS, CDR2 YYEKEE (reference sequence). Trimming left V 3 bases short and J 5 bases short, with 11 bases between. The CDR3 is made up of 14 amino acids. DNA of the CDR3: TGTGCCAGCAGCTATCAGAGAGTAACCGGGGAGCTGTTTTTT. It codes for CASSYQRVTGELFF.

The chain combines TRBV28 with TRBJ2-2, with D tentatively TRBD1 (5 bases). Trimming took 6 bases from V and 2 from J, leaving 13 bases between them. CDR3 length: 15 residues. CDR1 MDHEN and CDR2 SYDVKM come from the germline V gene. Here the CDR3 reads CASRQGGTNTGELFF. CDR3 DNA sequence: TGTGCCAGCAGGCAGGGTGGCACTAACACCGGGGAGCTGTTTTTT. The whole variable domain, remainder taken from reference TRBV28 and TRBJ2-2, is DVKVTQSSRYLVKRTGEKVFLECVQDMDHENMFWYRQDPGLGLRLIYFSYDVKMKEKGDIPEGYSVSREKKERFSLILESASTNQTSMYLCASRQGGTNTGELFFGEGSRLTVL.